This T cell receptor beta chain is drawn from a study of blood T cell repertoires in COVID-19. The wider study: Sites across the United States, Italy and Spain contributed samples from acute and convalescent COVID-19.

Patients of the Seattle cohort, enrolled during active infection, were followed longitudinally. Profiled with immunoSEQ multiplex PCR; TCRdb holds only in-frame clones, not every one. The sample includes approximately 280,000 clones, around 85% of them seen just once. This CDR3 has 13 amino acids. The V end was cut by 2 bases, the J end by 9 bases, with 11 bases between. Germline values: CDR1 MNHNS, CDR2 SASEGT. This TCR came from a human donor with COVID-19, enrolled during active disease. The donor label of this sample is uncertain. The sequencing input was peripheral blood. The rearrangement links TRBV6-1 to TRBJ2-1; possibly TRBD2 for D (7 bases). The CDR3 sequence: CASSEWGGAEQFF. The CDR3 region has the DNA TGTGCCAGCAGTGAATGGGGGGGGGCTGAGCAGTTCTTC.